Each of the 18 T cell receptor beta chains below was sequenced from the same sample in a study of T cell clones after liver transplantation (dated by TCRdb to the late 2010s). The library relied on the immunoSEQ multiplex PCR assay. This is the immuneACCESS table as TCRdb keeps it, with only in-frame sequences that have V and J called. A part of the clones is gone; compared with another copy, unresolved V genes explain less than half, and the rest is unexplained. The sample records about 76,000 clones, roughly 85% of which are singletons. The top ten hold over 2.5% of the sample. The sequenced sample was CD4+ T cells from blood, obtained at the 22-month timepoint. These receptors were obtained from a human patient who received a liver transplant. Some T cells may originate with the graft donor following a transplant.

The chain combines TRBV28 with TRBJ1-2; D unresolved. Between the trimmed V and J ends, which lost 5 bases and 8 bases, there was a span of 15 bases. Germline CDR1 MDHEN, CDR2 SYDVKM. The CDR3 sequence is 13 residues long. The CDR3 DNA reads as TGTGCCAGCAGTACCCAAGGACCTGTGGGCTACACCTTC. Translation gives CASSTQGPVGYTF.

The CDR3: CASSGQLNQPQHF. The DNA for the CDR3 is TGTGCCAGCAGTGGACAGTTAAATCAGCCCCAGCATTTT. The chain employs TRBV7-2 and TRBJ1-5, with D possibly being TRBD1 (6 bases). CDR1 is SGHTA, CDR2 FQGNSA, per germline. The V and J ends lost 6 bases and 4 bases respectively, with 10 bases between them. The CDR3 loop spans 13 amino acids.

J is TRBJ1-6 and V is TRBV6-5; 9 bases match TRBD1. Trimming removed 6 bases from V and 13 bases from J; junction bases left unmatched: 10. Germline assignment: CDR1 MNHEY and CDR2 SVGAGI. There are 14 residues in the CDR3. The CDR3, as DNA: TGTGCCAGCAGAGAACAGGGGGCGCAGGGTCCCCTCCACTTT. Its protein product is CASREQGAQGPLHF.

CDR3 in amino acids: CASSMKRGATETQYF. The CDR3 nucleotides are TGTGCCAGCAGTATGAAGCGGGGGGCGACGGAGACCCAGTACTTC. The chain combines TRBV5-4 with TRBJ2-5; 9 bases agree with TRBD2. This CDR3 is built from 15 residues. With V trimmed by 5 bases and J by 5 bases, 10 bases remained unmatched. Germline V gene lookup returns CDR1 SGHNT and CDR2 YYREEE (reference sequence).

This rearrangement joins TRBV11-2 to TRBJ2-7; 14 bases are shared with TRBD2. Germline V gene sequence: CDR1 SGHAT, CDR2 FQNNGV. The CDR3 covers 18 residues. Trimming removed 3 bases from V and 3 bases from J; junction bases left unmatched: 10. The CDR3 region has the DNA TGTGCCAGCAGCTTTTCAAGGACTAGCGGGAGGTCGGACTACGAGCAGTACTTC. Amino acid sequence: CASSFSRTSGRSDYEQYF.

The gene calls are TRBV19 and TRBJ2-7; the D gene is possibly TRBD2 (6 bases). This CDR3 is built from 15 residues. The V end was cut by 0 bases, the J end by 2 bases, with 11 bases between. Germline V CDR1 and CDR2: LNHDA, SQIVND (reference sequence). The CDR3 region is CASSIDSGGTYEQYF. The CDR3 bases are TGTGCCAGTAGTATAGACAGTGGCGGGACCTACGAGCAGTACTTC.

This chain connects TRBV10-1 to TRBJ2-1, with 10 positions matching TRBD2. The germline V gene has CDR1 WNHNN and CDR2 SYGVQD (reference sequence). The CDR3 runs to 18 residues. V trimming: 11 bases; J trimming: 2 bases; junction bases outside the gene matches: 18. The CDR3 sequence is CAPHPALAGGPTYNEQFF. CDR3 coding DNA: TGCGCCCCCCACCCTGCCTTAGCGGGGGGACCAACCTACAATGAGCAGTTCTTC.

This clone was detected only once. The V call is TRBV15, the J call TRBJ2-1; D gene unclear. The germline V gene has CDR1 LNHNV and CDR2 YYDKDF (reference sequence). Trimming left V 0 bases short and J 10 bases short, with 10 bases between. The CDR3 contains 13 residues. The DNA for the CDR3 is TGTGCCACCAGCAGAGATAGGGCTGAAGAGCAGTTCTTC. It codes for CATSRDRAEEQFF.

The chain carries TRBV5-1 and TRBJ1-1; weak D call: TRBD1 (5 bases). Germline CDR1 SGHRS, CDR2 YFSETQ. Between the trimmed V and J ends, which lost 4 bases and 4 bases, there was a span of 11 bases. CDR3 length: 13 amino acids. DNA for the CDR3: TGCGCCAGCAGCGGTACGGGGGGCACTGAAGCTTTCTTT. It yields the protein CASSGTGGTEAFF.

In DNA, the CDR3 is TGTGCCAGCAGCTTGACCCAAGAGACCCAGTACTTC. As protein: CASSLTQETQYF. The V gene is TRBV5-6, the J gene TRBJ2-5; D call uncertain. Germline-derived CDR1 and CDR2 are SGHDT and YYEEEE. The CDR3 is made up of 12 amino acids. Trimming took 1 base from V and 1 from J, leaving 2 bases between them.

The CDR3 loop is CASDPLAGAGNEQFF. As DNA, the CDR3 is TGCGCCAGCGACCCACTAGCGGGGGCCGGTAATGAGCAGTTCTTC. This rearrangement joins TRBV5-1 to TRBJ2-1, with 11 bases identical to TRBD2. Germline V gene data show CDR1 as SGHRS and CDR2 as YFSETQ. The CDR3 totals 15 residues. J was trimmed by 7 bases and V by 7 bases; bases with no gene match: 10.

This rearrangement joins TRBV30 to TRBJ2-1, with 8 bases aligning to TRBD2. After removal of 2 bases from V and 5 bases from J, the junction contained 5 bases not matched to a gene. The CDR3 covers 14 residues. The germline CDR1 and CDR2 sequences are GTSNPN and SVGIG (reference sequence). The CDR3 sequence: CAWSLRGVNNEQFF. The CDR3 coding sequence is TGTGCCTGGAGTTTGCGGGGGGTCAACAATGAGCAGTTCTTC. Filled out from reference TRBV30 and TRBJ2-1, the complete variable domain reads SQTIHQWPATLVQPVGSPLSLECTVEGTSNPNLYWYRQAAGRGLQLLFYSVGIGQISSEVPQNLSASRPQDRQFILSSKKLLLSDSGFYLCAWSLRGVNNEQFFGPGTRLTVL.

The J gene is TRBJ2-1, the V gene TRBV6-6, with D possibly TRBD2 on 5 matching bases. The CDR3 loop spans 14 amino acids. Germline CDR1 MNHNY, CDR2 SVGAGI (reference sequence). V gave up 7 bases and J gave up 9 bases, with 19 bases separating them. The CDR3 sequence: CASTNQLGGPEQFF. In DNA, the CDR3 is TGTGCCAGCACTAATCAGCTCGGCGGGCCTGAGCAGTTCTTC.

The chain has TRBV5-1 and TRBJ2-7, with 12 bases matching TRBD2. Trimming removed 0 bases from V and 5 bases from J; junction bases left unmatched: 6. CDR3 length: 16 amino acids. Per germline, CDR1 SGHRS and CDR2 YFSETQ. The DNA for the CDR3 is TGCGCCAGCAGCTTGGTGGCTAGCGGGAGGGACCACGAGCAGTACTTC. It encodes CASSLVASGRDHEQYF.

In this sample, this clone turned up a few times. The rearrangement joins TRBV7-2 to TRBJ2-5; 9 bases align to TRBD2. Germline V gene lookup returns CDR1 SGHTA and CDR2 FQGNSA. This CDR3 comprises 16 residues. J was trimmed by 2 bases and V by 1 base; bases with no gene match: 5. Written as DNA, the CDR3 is TGTGCCAGCAGCTTAGGGTCTAGCGGGAAACAAGAGACCCAGTACTTC. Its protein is CASSLGSSGKQETQYF.

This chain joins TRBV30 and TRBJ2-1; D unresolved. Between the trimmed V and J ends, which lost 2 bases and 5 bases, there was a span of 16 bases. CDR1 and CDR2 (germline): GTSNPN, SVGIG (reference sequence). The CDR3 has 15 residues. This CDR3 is CAWSQSYPLNNEQFF. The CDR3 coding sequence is TGTGCCTGGAGTCAATCCTACCCCCTTAACAATGAGCAGTTCTTC.

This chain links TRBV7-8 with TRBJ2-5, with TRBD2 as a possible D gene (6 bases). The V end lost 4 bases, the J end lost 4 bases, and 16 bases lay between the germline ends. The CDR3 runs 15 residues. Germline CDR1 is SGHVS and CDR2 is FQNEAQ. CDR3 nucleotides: TGTGCCAGCAGCTCTCGGAGGGATCGAGTAGAGACCCAGTACTTC. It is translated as CASSSRRDRVETQYF.

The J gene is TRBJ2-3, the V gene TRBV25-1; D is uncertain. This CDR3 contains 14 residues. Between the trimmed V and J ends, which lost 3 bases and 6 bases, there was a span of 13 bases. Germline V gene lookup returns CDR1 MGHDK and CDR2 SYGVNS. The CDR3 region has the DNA TGTGCCAGCAGTGAGTCACCACAGTTGGATACGCAGTATTTT. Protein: CASSESPQLDTQYF.